The sequence of this T cell receptor (beta chain) was determined in a study of early stage breast cancer tumors. Study as a whole: Of approximately 16 invasive breast tumors, about a dozen were hormone receptor-positive, HER2-negative.

Assay used: immunoSEQ multiplex PCR; TCRdb lists only in-frame clones, some missing. This table holds about 8,400 clones, approximately 80% found once. This clone was found a few times. This clonotype was sampled from a person between 55 and 69 years old with breast cancer. The source material was normal breast tissue next to the tumor.

This CDR3 reads CASSFYSTGANVLTF. The CDR3 DNA reads as TGTGCCAGCAGCTTCTATTCAACTGGGGCCAACGTCCTGACTTTC. The chain employs TRBV7-9 and TRBJ2-6, with D uncertain. The CDR3 runs 15 residues. V was trimmed by 3 bases and J by 2 bases, leaving 8 bases between them. The germline gives CDR1 SEHNR, CDR2 FQNEAQ (reference sequence).